Following are 19 T cell receptor beta chains from one sample sequenced in a study of Ad26.COV2.S vaccination and SARS-CoV-2 variants. Here immunoSEQ multiplex PCR was the method, and the copy in TCRdb shows in-frame clones only, minus some. The sample holds about 370,000 clones, 75% to 90% seen once. The treatment: roughly 19 received Ad26.COV2.S at low or high dose, single or two shots; roughly 5 received placebo; per-sample allocation not given. Day 63 after the first vaccine or placebo injection was the time point for sampling. The source material was peripheral blood, sampled in a trial of Ad26.COV2.S vaccine versus placebo. These receptors all come from a person aged 18-60 years who received the Ad26.COV2.S COVID-19 vaccine or a placebo.

The rearrangement links TRBV6-1 to TRBJ1-2; D unclear. The germline CDR1 and CDR2 sequences are MNHNS and SASEGT. The CDR3 runs 13 residues. The V gene lost 3 bases and the J gene lost 7 bases, with 12 bases spanning the gap. The CDR3 nucleotides read TGTGCCAGCAGTGACCAAACGTTCGGTGGCTACACCTTC. Translation gives CASSDQTFGGYTF.

J is TRBJ2-2 and V is TRBV9; D remains ambiguous. The CDR3 contains 12 residues. Trimming removed 4 bases at V and 4 bases at J, with 5 bases between. Germline CDR1 is SGDLS and CDR2 is YYNGEE. This CDR3 reads CASSPPTGELFF. In nucleotides, the CDR3 is TGTGCCAGCAGCCCCCCCACCGGGGAGCTGTTTTTT.

This sequence joins TRBV10-3 and TRBJ1-2; D is unresolved. This CDR3 comprises 14 residues. Per germline, CDR1 ENHRY and CDR2 SYGVKD. V was pared by 2 bases and J by 2 bases, with 9 bases between. In DNA form, the CDR3 reads TGTGCCATCAGTGAGGGACTTATGAACTATGGCTACACCTTC. It specifies CAISEGLMNYGYTF.

This clone appeared a single time. This chain links TRBV5-1 with TRBJ2-7; the match to TRBD1 covers 7 bases. The CDR3 spans 15 residues. Germline CDR1 and CDR2: SGHRS and YFSETQ. V was clipped by 0 bases and J by 2 bases; unmatched bases: 5. The CDR3 region has the DNA TGCGCCAGCAGCTTGGGTGGCAGGGGGACCTACGAGCAGTACTTC. Its protein product is CASSLGGRGTYEQYF.

The genes are TRBV9 and TRBJ2-5, with D perhaps matching TRBD2 (5 bases). The germline V and J ends were trimmed by 4 bases and 5 bases, with 18 bases remaining between them. This CDR3 spans 15 amino acids. The germline V gene has CDR1 SGDLS and CDR2 YYNGEE. In DNA form, the CDR3 reads TGTGCCAGCAGCCTCAGGACCACGCCGGGGGAGACCCAGTACTTC. It yields the protein CASSLRTTPGETQYF.

This chain connects TRBV15 to TRBJ1-2; 7 bases match TRBD1. Germline lookup yields CDR1 LNHNV and CDR2 YYDKDF (reference sequence). The CDR3 is 15 amino acids. Unmatched junction bases numbered 6, after V lost 0 bases and J lost 5 bases. The chain's CDR3 is CATSRDFVRGYGYTF. CDR3 DNA: TGTGCCACCAGCAGAGATTTTGTCAGGGGGTATGGCTACACCTTC.

The genes are TRBV11-3 and TRBJ2-7; the D is unclear. CDR3 length: 12 amino acids. The V gene lost 4 bases and the J gene lost 5 bases, with 9 bases spanning the gap. In germline, CDR1 is SGHNT, CDR2 YENEEA. The CDR3 DNA reads as TGTGCCAGCAGCTCCCCAGGCGACGAGCAGTACTTC. This encodes CASSSPGDEQYF.

This chain joins TRBV5-5 and TRBJ1-6; possibly TRBD1 for D (5 bases). This CDR3 is 14 amino acids long. Trimming took 2 bases from V and 9 from J, leaving 12 bases between them. CDR1 and CDR2 (germline): SGHKS, YYEKEE (reference sequence). The chain's CDR3 is CASSLQAAGSPLHF. CDR3 nucleotides: TGTGCCAGCAGCTTACAGGCCGCGGGTTCACCCCTCCACTTT. Filled out from reference TRBV5-5 and TRBJ1-6, the complete variable domain reads DAGVTQSPTHLIKTRGQQVTLRCSPISGHKSVSWYQQVLGQGPQFIFQYYEKEERGRGNFPDRFSARQFPNYSSELNVNALLLGDSALYLCASSLQAAGSPLHFGNGTRLTVT.

The rearrangement uses TRBV18 and TRBJ1-2; 8 nucleotides agree with TRBD1. The CDR3 sequence is 17 residues long. The junction had 12 bases not matched to a gene; V was cut back by 6 bases and J by 0 bases. Germline V CDR1 and CDR2: KGHSH, LQKENI. The CDR3 nucleotides are TGTGCCAGCTCTCCCCTGGGACAGGAATCAGCTAACTATGGCTACACCTTC. It yields the protein CASSPLGQESANYGYTF.

In its sample, this clone was seen once. The gene calls are TRBV5-6 and TRBJ2-7; no reliable D call. Germline CDR1 SGHDT, CDR2 YYEEEE. Trimming cost V 2 bases and J 2 bases, with 14 bases left between them. CDR3 length: 15 residues. The DNA for the CDR3 is TGTGCCAGCAGCTTCCTGGCGAGAAGGCCCTACGAGCAGTACTTC. Translating it yields CASSFLARRPYEQYF. Drawing the rest from reference TRBV5-6 and TRBJ2-7, the complete variable domain is DAGVTQSPTHLIKTRGQQVTLRCSPKSGHDTVSWYQQALGQGPQFIFQYYEEEERQRGNFPDRFSGHQFPNYSSELNVNALLLGDSALYLCASSFLARRPYEQYFGPGTRLTVT.

The gene calls are TRBV27 and TRBJ2-3, with 9 nucleotides matching TRBD2. Looked up from germline, CDR1 is MNHEY and CDR2 is SMNVEV (reference sequence). V lost 1 base and J lost 0; bases outside the gene matches: 2. CDR3 length equals 16 residues. The DNA for the CDR3 is TGTGCCAGCAGTTTATTGGCGGGGGGGAGCACAGATACGCAGTATTTT. As protein: CASSLLAGGSTDTQYF.

The chain employs TRBV29-1 and TRBJ2-7; D gene uncertain. The CDR3 is 12 residues long. Per germline, CDR1 SQVTM and CDR2 ANQGSEA. Trimming shortened V by 4 bases and J by 1 base, and 8 bases separated the two germline ends. CDR3 amino acids: CSVVGRSYEQYF. The CDR3 DNA reads as TGCAGCGTTGTTGGCAGGTCCTACGAGCAGTACTTC.

This clone was detected once. V and J are TRBV5-4 and TRBJ2-6, with 11 bases lining up with TRBD1. Germline trimming cut 4 bases from V and 2 bases from J; bases unmatched to any gene: 5. Germline lookup yields CDR1 SGHNT and CDR2 YYREEE (reference sequence). This CDR3 comprises 17 residues. CDR3 sequence reads: CASSTGTGGPGANVLTF. CDR3 DNA sequence: TGTGCCAGCAGCACTGGGACAGGGGGGCCTGGGGCCAACGTCCTGACTTTC.

The chain joins TRBV6-2 or TRBV6-3 to TRBJ2-7; D possibly uses TRBD1 or TRBD2 (5 bases each). Trimming shortened V by 4 bases and J by 0 bases, and 13 bases separated the two germline ends. In germline, CDR1 is MNHEY, CDR2 SVGEGT. The CDR3 is 15 residues long. DNA of the CDR3: TGTGCCAGCAGTTCGGCCAGGGAGAGCTCCTACGAGCAGTACTTC. Translation gives CASSSARESSYEQYF.

The chain uses TRBV29-1 and TRBJ1-1, with D unclear. The V end lost 0 bases, the J end lost 0 bases, and 11 bases lay between the germline ends. This CDR3 has 15 residues. Germline V CDR1 and CDR2: SQVTM, ANQGSEA. The CDR3 DNA reads TGCAGCGTTGAAGATGAGGCAGGCATGAACACTGAAGCTTTCTTT. This translates into CSVEDEAGMNTEAFF.

The chain carries TRBV12-3 or TRBV12-4 and TRBJ2-3; TRBD2 is a possible D gene (7 bases). The ends were cut back, 11 bases at V and 1 base at J, with 13 bases in the middle. The CDR3 spans 13 residues. The CDR3 sequence: CASGGQGTDTQYF. CDR3 bases: TGTGCCTCGGGGGGCCAGGGCACAGATACGCAGTATTTT.

Notes on this clone: The same CDR3 can be traced to other DNA sequences in this sample. The J gene is TRBJ1-2, the V gene TRBV5-4; D unclear. Germline-derived CDR1 and CDR2 are SGHNT and YYREEE (reference sequence). V dropped 0 bases and J dropped 1 base, with 10 bases sitting between them. This CDR3 contains 15 residues. The CDR3 DNA reads TGTGCCAGCAGCTTGGAGGCAGGAGGTAACTATGGCTACACCTTC. Translation: CASSLEAGGNYGYTF. Complete variable domain (other parts from reference TRBV5-4 and TRBJ1-2): ETGVTQSPTHLIKTRGQQVTLRCSSQSGHNTVSWYQQALGQGPQFIFQYYREEENGRGNFPPRFSGLQFPNYSSELNVNALELDDSALYLCASSLEAGGNYGYTFGSGTRLTVV.

The rearrangement links TRBV6-5 to TRBJ1-1, with no clear D. The V gene's germline CDR1 is MNHEY and CDR2 SVGAGI. The germline V and J ends were trimmed by 4 bases and 3 bases, with 6 bases remaining between them. This CDR3 spans 12 amino acids. In DNA, the CDR3 is TGTGCCAGCAGTTTTGGGGACACTGAAGCTTTCTTT. Amino acids: CASSFGDTEAFF.

In this sample, this clone turned up a few times. The V call is TRBV3-1 (or the pseudogene TRBV3-2), the J call TRBJ1-5, with no clear D. The V gene lost 1 base and the J gene lost 6 bases, with 13 bases spanning the gap. The CDR3 loop spans 15 amino acids. Germline V gene sequence: CDR1 LGHDT, CDR2 YNNKEL (reference sequence). DNA for the CDR3: TGTGCCAGCAGCCAAGGTGCTGGGGTAAGTCAGCCCCAGCATTTT. Translation: CASSQGAGVSQPQHF.